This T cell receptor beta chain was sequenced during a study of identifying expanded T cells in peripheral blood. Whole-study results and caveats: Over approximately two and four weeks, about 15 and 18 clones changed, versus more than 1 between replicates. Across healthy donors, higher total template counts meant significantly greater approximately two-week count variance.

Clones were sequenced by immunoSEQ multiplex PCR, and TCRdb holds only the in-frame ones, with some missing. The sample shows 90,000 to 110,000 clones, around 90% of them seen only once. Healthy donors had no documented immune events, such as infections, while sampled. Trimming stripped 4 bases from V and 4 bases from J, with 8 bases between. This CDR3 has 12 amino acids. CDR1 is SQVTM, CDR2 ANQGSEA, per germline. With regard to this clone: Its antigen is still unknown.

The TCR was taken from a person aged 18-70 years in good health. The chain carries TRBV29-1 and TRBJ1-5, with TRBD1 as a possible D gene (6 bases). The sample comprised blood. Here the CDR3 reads CSVAGVNQPQHF. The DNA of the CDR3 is TGCAGCGTTGCAGGGGTAAATCAGCCCCAGCATTTT.